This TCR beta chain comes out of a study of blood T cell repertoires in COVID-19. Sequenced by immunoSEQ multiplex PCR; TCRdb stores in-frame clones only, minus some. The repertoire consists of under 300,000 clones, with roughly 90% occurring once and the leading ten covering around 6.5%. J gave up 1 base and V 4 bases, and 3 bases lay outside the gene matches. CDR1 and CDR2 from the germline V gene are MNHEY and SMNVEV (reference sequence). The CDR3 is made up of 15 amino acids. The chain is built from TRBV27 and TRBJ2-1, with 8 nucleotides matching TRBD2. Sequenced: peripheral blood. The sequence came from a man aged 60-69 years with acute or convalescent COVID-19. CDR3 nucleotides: TGTGCCAGCAGTTCCCAGCGGGAGTCCTACAATGAGCAGTTCTTC. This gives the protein CASSSQRESYNEQFF.